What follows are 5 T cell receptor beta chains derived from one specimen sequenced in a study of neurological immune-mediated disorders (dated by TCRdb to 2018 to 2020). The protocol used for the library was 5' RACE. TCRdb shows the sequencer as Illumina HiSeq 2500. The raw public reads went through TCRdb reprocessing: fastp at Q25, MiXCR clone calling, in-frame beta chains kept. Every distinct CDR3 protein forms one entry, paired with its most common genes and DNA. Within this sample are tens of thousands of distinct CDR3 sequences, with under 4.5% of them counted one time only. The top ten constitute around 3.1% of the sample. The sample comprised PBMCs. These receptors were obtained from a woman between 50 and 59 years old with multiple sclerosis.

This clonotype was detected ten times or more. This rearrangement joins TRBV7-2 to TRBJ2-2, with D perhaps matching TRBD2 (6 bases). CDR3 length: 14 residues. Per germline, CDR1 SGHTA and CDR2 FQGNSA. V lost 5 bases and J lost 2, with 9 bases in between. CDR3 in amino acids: CASSRDFNTGELFF. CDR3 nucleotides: TGTGCCAGCAGCCGGGACTTTAACACCGGGGAGCTGTTTTTT. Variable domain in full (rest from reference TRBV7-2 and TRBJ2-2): GAGVSQSPSNKVTEKGKDVELRCDPISGHTALYWYRQSLGQGLEFLIYFQGNSAPDKSGLPSDRFSAERTGGSVSTLTIQRTQQEDSAVYLCASSRDFNTGELFFGEGSRLTVL.

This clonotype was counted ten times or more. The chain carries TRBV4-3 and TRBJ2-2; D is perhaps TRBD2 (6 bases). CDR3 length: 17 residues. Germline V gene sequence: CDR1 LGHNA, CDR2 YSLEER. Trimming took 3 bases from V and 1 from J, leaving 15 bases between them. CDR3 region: CASSQTAVGGNTGELFF. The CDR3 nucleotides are TGCGCCAGCAGCCAGACCGCCGTCGGGGGGAACACCGGGGAGCTGTTTTTT.

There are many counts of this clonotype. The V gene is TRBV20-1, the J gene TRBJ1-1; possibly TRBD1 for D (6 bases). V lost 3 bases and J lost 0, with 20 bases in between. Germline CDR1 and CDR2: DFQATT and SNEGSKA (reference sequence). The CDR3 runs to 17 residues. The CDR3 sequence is CSASVLGRGAMNTEAFF. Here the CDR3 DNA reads TGCAGTGCTAGTGTCCTCGGCAGGGGAGCCATGAACACTGAAGCTTTCTTT.

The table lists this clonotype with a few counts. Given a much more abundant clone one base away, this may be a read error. CDR3 protein: CASSHTVGGGYEQYF. The CDR3 DNA reads as TGTGCCAGCAGCCATACGGTGGGGGGCGGATACGAGCAGTACTTC. The chain recombines TRBV9 with TRBJ2-7, with D tentatively TRBD1 or TRBD2 (6 bases each). There are 15 residues in the CDR3. Looked up from germline, CDR1 is SGDLS and CDR2 is YYNGEE. The V end lost 4 bases, the J end lost 4 bases, and 18 bases lay between the germline ends.

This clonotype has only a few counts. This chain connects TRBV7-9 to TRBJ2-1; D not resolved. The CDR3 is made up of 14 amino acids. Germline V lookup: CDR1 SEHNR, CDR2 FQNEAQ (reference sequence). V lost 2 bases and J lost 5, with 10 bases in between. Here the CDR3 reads CASSLHGPHNEQFF. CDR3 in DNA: TGTGCCAGCAGCTTACATGGGCCCCACAATGAGCAGTTCTTC.